The clone carrying this T cell receptor (beta chain) was seen at least ten times. Its matching antigen is unknown. The data originate from a study of neurological immune-mediated disorders. At the level of the study: Relapsing-remitting disease was seen in about 90% of the roughly 35 multiple sclerosis patients, and secondary progressive disease was seen in 3.

From 15-18 subjects, every sequencing run obtained over 160 million TCR-beta sequences. TCRdb reprocessed the 5' RACE reads with MiXCR, giving one entry per CDR3 protein. Of 110,000 or so distinct CDR3 sequences listed, 3.2% are singletons. This CDR3 has 16 amino acids. V lost 8 bases and J 8 bases, leaving 25 bases between the germline ends. Germline CDR1 reads LGHNA; CDR2 reads YSLEER. Study-wide results and limits: None of the CDR3 amino acid sequences in expanded clones turned up in more than one subject, which points to private repertoires in all groups. Phylogenetic grouping placed 18 of 34 multiple sclerosis patients' repertoires in one related-CDR3 cluster, a possible signature.

The sample consisted of PBMCs. The receptor was derived from a woman in her 30s with multiple sclerosis. This sequence joins TRBV4-3 and TRBJ2-1; D is uncertain. The CDR3 DNA follows: TGCGCCAGCCAAAAAGGAAGGACGGGCGAGGCCTATGAGCAGTTCTTC. Its translation is CASQKGRTGEAYEQFF.